One and the same sample provided the 2 T cell receptor beta chains below, sequenced in a study of shared clonotypes between healthy human individuals. Measured with immunoSEQ multiplex PCR; TCRdb has only the in-frame clones, and not every one. The data hold 2 million to 2.5 million clones, with roughly 92% observed a single time. Sequenced material: naive CD4+ T cells from PBMCs. The subset was: CD45RA+ positively selected. The receptors originated from a young man in good health. Some clones in this sample may be carry-over from other donors' samples.

This clone was observed a handful of times. V is TRBV11-1 and J is TRBJ2-2, with 7 bases fitting TRBD1. This CDR3 is built from 15 residues. The germline V gene encodes CDR1 SGHAT and CDR2 FQDESV (reference sequence). V trimming: 3 bases; J trimming: 6 bases; junction bases outside the gene matches: 7. The CDR3 spells CASSFKPQGSGELFF. Here the CDR3 DNA reads TGTGCCAGCAGCTTCAAACCACAGGGGTCCGGGGAGCTGTTTTTT.

This clone occurred once. V and J are TRBV5-1 and TRBJ2-2; D ambiguous. Trimming took 3 bases from V and 1 from J, leaving 10 bases between them. The CDR3 loop spans 15 amino acids. CDR1 SGHRS and CDR2 YFSETQ come from the germline V gene. Written as DNA, the CDR3 is TGCGCCAGCAGCTCTGACGCAGGGAACACCGGGGAGCTGTTTTTT. It translates to CASSSDAGNTGELFF.